These 16 T cell receptor beta chains share one sample of origin, sequenced in a study of regulatory T cells in long-lasting Graves disease. Regarding time point: persistent/refractory GD, antithyroid drugs over 5 years with positive TRAb. PBMCs were the source of the RNA used for TCR sequencing. To make TCR beta libraries, researchers used iRepertoire HTBI primers and Arm-PCR of CDR3 regions. TCRdb called the multiplex PCR reads again in MiXCR, with one record for every CDR3 protein. The sample lists about 470,000 distinct CDR3 sequences, 20% occurring once. The sample here was peripheral blood mononuclear cells (PBMCs), taken when the disease was refractory, from a patient treated with antithyroid drugs. The receptors stem from a female donor with Graves disease.

This chain connects TRBV20-1 to TRBJ2-4, with D perhaps assigned TRBD1 or TRBD2 (5 bases each). The germline V gene encodes CDR1 DFQATT and CDR2 SNEGSKA (reference sequence). Trimming removed 6 bases at V and 0 bases at J, with 12 bases between. The CDR3 runs 14 residues. Here the CDR3 DNA reads TGCAGTGCCTCGTTGGGGGTAGCCAAAAACATTCAGTACTTC. Its translation is CSASLGVAKNIQYF.

With regard to this clonotype: Possible read error: a much larger clone is one base away. This sequence joins TRBV20-1 and TRBJ1-4; D is uncertain. The CDR3 is 13 amino acids. Trimming stripped 5 bases from V and 5 bases from J, with 12 bases between. Germline V gives CDR1 DFQATT, CDR2 SNEGSKA (reference sequence). In nucleotides, the CDR3 is TGCAGTGCTCTGTCGACGGGAAATGAAAAACTGTTTTTT. Translation gives CSALSTGNEKLFF.

V gene TRBV6-1 combines with J gene TRBJ1-5; the match to TRBD1 covers 9 bases. The length of the CDR3 is 16 residues. Unmatched junction bases numbered 9, after V lost 5 bases and J lost 4 bases. Germline CDR1 reads MNHNS; CDR2 reads SASEGT. The CDR3 DNA reads as TGTGCCAGCAGTCACCTAGGCGACAGGGGGAATCAGCCCCAGCATTTT. Residues: CASSHLGDRGNQPQHF.

Many counts were recorded for this clonotype. The gene calls are TRBV15 and TRBJ1-5; tentative D call: TRBD1 (6 bases). This CDR3 spans 15 amino acids. V was trimmed by 0 bases and J by 1 base, leaving 7 bases between them. In germline, CDR1 is LNHNV, CDR2 YYDKDF (reference sequence). In nucleotides, the CDR3 is TGTGCCACCAGCAGAGACGGACAGAGCAATCAGCCCCAGCATTTT. Translating gives CATSRDGQSNQPQHF. The whole variable domain, remainder taken from reference TRBV15 and TRBJ1-5, is DAMVIQNPRYQVTQFGKPVTLSCSQTLNHNVMYWYQQKSSQAPKLLFHYYDKDFNNEADTPDNFQSRRPNTSFCFLDIRSPGLGDTAMYLCATSRDGQSNQPQHFGDGTRLSIL.

This clonotype was counted between two and nine times. The V gene is TRBV19, the J gene TRBJ2-7; maybe TRBD1 (5 bases). Germline assignment: CDR1 LNHDA and CDR2 SQIVND (reference sequence). V was clipped by 9 bases and J by 2 bases, with 14 bases between them. The CDR3 sequence is 13 residues long. CDR3 in amino acids: CARGSGAAYEQYF. The CDR3 DNA follows: TGTGCCAGGGGATCTGGGGCGGCCTACGAGCAGTACTTC.

This clonotype turned up a few times. V is TRBV20-1 and J is TRBJ2-1; possibly TRBD2 for D (6 bases). Deletions cut 0 bases from V and 9 bases from J, with 21 bases between. Germline loops: CDR1 DFQATT, CDR2 SNEGSKA (reference sequence). The CDR3 totals 16 residues. The DNA of the CDR3 is TGCAGTGCTAGAGAGGGGAGCGGGCTGAAGACCGGTGAGCAGTTCTTC. It yields the protein CSAREGSGLKTGEQFF.

This clonotype was seen ten or more times. The chain joins TRBV28 to TRBJ2-7; TRBD2 agrees at 8 bases. Germline assignment: CDR1 MDHEN and CDR2 SYDVKM. The CDR3 has 15 residues. The J segment lost 3 bases and the V segment lost 6 bases, leaving 10 bases of the junction unmatched. CDR3 sequence reads: CASRTSGPRSYEQYF. For the CDR3, the DNA is TGTGCCAGCAGAACTAGCGGCCCGAGGAGCTACGAGCAGTACTTC.

The V call is TRBV7-2, the J call TRBJ2-3; D remains unclear. V was cut by 1 base and J by 8 bases, with 7 bases left in between. The CDR3 covers 12 residues. Germline CDR1 reads SGHTA; CDR2 reads FQGNSA. CDR3 amino acids: CASSLVRSTQYF. The DNA of the CDR3 is TGTGCCAGCAGCTTAGTGCGAAGTACGCAGTATTTT.

J is TRBJ1-5 and V is TRBV20-1; D not certain. The CDR3 runs to 15 residues. Germline-derived CDR1 and CDR2 are DFQATT and SNEGSKA (reference sequence). V lost 4 bases and J lost 4, with 17 bases in between. CDR3 bases: TGCAGTGCTAAACGGACGGGAGGCACTAATCAGCCCCAGCATTTT. Translating gives CSAKRTGGTNQPQHF.

This clonotype was seen only a few times. A junction end diverges from the germline sequence, so it may reflect a read error. The chain has TRBV7-3 and TRBJ2-4; D unresolved. This CDR3 region has 13 residues. CDR1 SGHTA and CDR2 FQGTGA come from the germline V gene. CDR3 amino acids: CANSLMAKNIQYF. CDR3 in DNA: TGTGCCAACAGCTTAATGGCCAAAAACATTCAGTACTTC.

A remark on this clonotype: A read error may be the cause here, since a much bigger clone is one base away. This chain connects TRBV2 to TRBJ1-1; D gene uncertain. The germline V gene has CDR1 SNHLY and CDR2 FYNNEI. This CDR3 region has 10 residues. CDR3 amino acids: CVSSRGEAFF. The CDR3 region has the DNA TGTGTCAGCAGTAGAGGGGAAGCTTTCTTT.

This clonotype was observed many times. The chain has TRBV15 and TRBJ2-7, with 10 bases matching TRBD2. This CDR3 spans 15 amino acids. V trimming: 0 bases; J trimming: 2 bases; junction bases outside the gene matches: 1. Looked up from germline, CDR1 is LNHNV and CDR2 is YYDKDF (reference sequence). This CDR3 is CATSRESGRAYEQYF. CDR3 sequence (DNA): TGTGCCACCAGCAGAGAAAGCGGGAGGGCCTACGAGCAGTACTTC.

This clonotype was picked up one time. The chain couples TRBV19 to TRBJ2-2; D is ambiguous. Trimming took 3 bases from V and 1 from J, leaving 6 bases between them. The CDR3 sequence is 14 residues long. CDR1 is LNHDA, CDR2 SQIVND, per germline (reference sequence). DNA of the CDR3: TGTGCCAGTAGTATGCTACAGAACACCGGGGAGCTGTTTTTT. Its protein product is CASSMLQNTGELFF.

The rearrangement uses TRBV20-1 and TRBJ2-7; 10 bases are shared with TRBD2. Germline CDR1 is DFQATT and CDR2 is SNEGSKA (reference sequence). The V segment lost 5 bases and the J segment 2 bases; nucleotides outside the gene matches: 6. The CDR3 contains 14 residues. The CDR3 sequence is CSAPGTSETYEQYF. The CDR3 nucleotides read TGCAGTGCTCCAGGGACTAGCGAGACCTACGAGCAGTACTTC.

V is TRBV28 and J is TRBJ2-1, with D possibly TRBD1 on 6 matching bases. Per the germline V gene, CDR1 is MDHEN and CDR2 is SYDVKM. Trimming removed 4 bases at V and 1 base at J, with 11 bases between. CDR3 length: 15 amino acids. The CDR3 nucleotides are TGTGCCAGCAGTTACGTGGACAGTTCCTACAATGAGCAGTTCTTC. This translates into CASSYVDSSYNEQFF. Complete variable domain (other parts from reference TRBV28 and TRBJ2-1): DVKVTQSSRYLVKRTGEKVFLECVQDMDHENMFWYRQDPGLGLRLIYFSYDVKMKEKGDIPEGYSVSREKKERFSLILESASTNQTSMYLCASSYVDSSYNEQFFGPGTRLTVL.

This clonotype was counted many times. The chain joins TRBV7-2 to TRBJ2-7; 9 bases fit TRBD2. The J segment lost 5 bases and the V segment lost 3 bases, leaving 14 bases of the junction unmatched. Per the germline V gene, CDR1 is SGHTA and CDR2 is FQGNSA. The CDR3 is 17 residues long. This CDR3 is CASSFLFPGLASNEQYF. DNA of the CDR3: TGTGCCAGCAGCTTTCTGTTCCCGGGACTAGCAAGCAACGAGCAGTACTTC.